This entry concerns a single TCR beta chain. The antigen remains unidentified. This record comes from a study of cytomegalovirus exposure and HLA in healthy donors. Study-level points and caveats: Overall, approximately 150 TCR beta chains were annotated as cytomegalovirus-associated. Data from an earlier analysis indicated that most TCR beta V segments were productive either about 90% or about 30% of the time. A later analysis found most CMV-associated TCR beta chains apparently HLA-restricted. The authors excluded some V segments, including TRBV6-2 and TRBV6-3, as indistinguishable.

PCR used 60 Vbeta primers and 13 Jbeta primers. Repertoires were generated with immunoSEQ multiplex PCR, while TCRdb's copy carries only in-frame clones and drops some. Here the sample spans 200,000 or so clones, 80% to 85% being singletons. The CDR3 loop spans 15 amino acids. With 1 base removed from V and 7 bases from J, the gap between germline ends came to 17 bases. The V gene's germline CDR1 is MGHRA and CDR2 YSYEKL. Specimen: PBMCs. This chain uses TRBV4-1 with TRBJ2-7; D is perhaps TRBD2 (6 bases). This sequence was found in a woman aged 45-65 years in good health and CMV-seropositive. As DNA, the CDR3 is TGCGCCAGCAGCCAAGTCGGGGGATCCTACCGTGAGCAGTACTTC. The encoded protein is CASSQVGGSYREQYF.